This entry lists 20 T cell receptor beta chains sequenced from one sample in a study of Graves' ophthalmopathy and Graves' hyperthyroidism. As the template, RNA transcripts were used to amplify TCR beta CDR3 regions. An initial RT-PCR round employing HTBI primers preceded a second-round multiplex PCR. MiXCR was run by TCRdb on the multiplex PCR reads, yielding one entry per CDR3 protein. Of about half a million distinct CDR3 sequences in the sample, 13% to 15% were seen once. Specimen: blood. The receptors were gathered from a woman aged 25-40 years with Graves' ophthalmopathy.

This clonotype was detected ten times or more. V gene TRBV7-2 combines with J gene TRBJ1-2; D might be TRBD1 (5 bases). V lost 2 bases and J lost 8, with 15 bases in between. This CDR3 region has 14 residues. In germline, CDR1 is SGHTA, CDR2 FQGNSA. The CDR3 nucleotides read TGTGCCAGCAGCTTACCCGCGGGGGAAGAGGGCTACACCTTC. Translation gives CASSLPAGEEGYTF.

The chain uses TRBV6-1 and TRBJ1-6, with TRBD1 matching 12 bases. The CDR3 length is 18 residues. CDR1 is MNHNS and CDR2 is SASEGT in the germline V gene. V trimming: 1 base; J trimming: 7 bases; junction bases outside the gene matches: 8. Here the CDR3 reads CASSEEGTGGYSNSPLHF. The DNA for the CDR3 is TGTGCCAGCAGTGAAGAGGGGACAGGGGGCTATTCGAATTCACCCCTCCACTTT.

This clonotype was counted ten times or more. This rearrangement joins TRBV6-5 to TRBJ1-6; D not certain. This CDR3 is 16 amino acids long. Germline CDR1 reads MNHEY; CDR2 reads SVGAGI. V gave up 2 bases and J gave up 0 bases, with 8 bases separating them. CDR3: CASSYTGSSYNSPLHF. CDR3 nucleotides: TGTGCCAGCAGTTACACGGGGTCCTCCTATAATTCACCCCTCCACTTT.

Remarks on this clonotype: This may be a read error, as it is one base from a much larger clone. The chain carries TRBV5-1 and TRBJ1-1, with D uncertain. The CDR3 totals 14 residues. Germline V gene lookup returns CDR1 SGHRS and CDR2 YFSETQ. Written as DNA, the CDR3 is TGCGCCAGCAGCTTGGGACCGTCGAACTCTGAAGCTTTCTTT. Protein: CASSLGPSNSEAFF.

This clonotype showed up many times. The rearrangement links TRBV24-1 to TRBJ1-2; D gene ambiguous. The CDR3 runs 12 residues. The ends were cut back, 0 bases at V and 6 bases at J, with 4 bases in the middle. Germline CDR1 KGHDR, CDR2 SFDVKD. CDR3 amino acids: CATSDLGNGYTF. The CDR3 nucleotides read TGTGCCACCAGTGATTTGGGGAATGGCTACACCTTC.

Comment on this clonotype: Relative to the germline gene, one junction end is altered; a read error may explain this. The rearrangement uses TRBV12-3 or TRBV12-4 and TRBJ1-5; unclear D gene. CDR3 length: 14 amino acids. The CDR3 loop reads CASSFSAREQPLHF. CDR3 nucleotides: TGTGCCAGCAGTTTTTCCGCTAGGGAACAGCCCCTGCATTTT.

Ten or more counts support this clonotype. The chain uses TRBV12-5 and TRBJ1-1; D unclear. The V end was cut by 1 base, the J end by 8 bases, with 11 bases between. CDR3 length: 13 amino acids. The V gene's germline CDR1 is LGHNT and CDR2 FRNRAP. DNA for the CDR3: TGTGCTAGTGGTTTGGGGCCACAGCTAGAAGCTTTCTTT. Protein: CASGLGPQLEAFF.

This clonotype was seen repeatedly, ten times or more. J is TRBJ1-2 and V is TRBV19; D may be TRBD1 (6 bases). The germline V and J ends were trimmed by 6 bases and 4 bases, with 24 bases remaining between them. Germline CDR1 is LNHDA and CDR2 is SQIVND (reference sequence). CDR3 length: 17 residues. CDR3 residues: CASRRDVTGGQRYGYTF. CDR3 nucleotide sequence: TGTGCCAGTAGAAGGGACGTGACTGGGGGGCAACGCTATGGCTACACCTTC. Looking up the rest from reference TRBV19 and TRBJ1-2 gives the full variable domain: DGGITQSPKYLFRKEGQNVTLSCEQNLNHDAMYWYRQDPGQGLRLIYYSQIVNDFQKGDIAEGYSVSREKKESFPLTVTSAQKNPTAFYLCASRRDVTGGQRYGYTFGSGTRLTVV.

As regards this clonotype: It may be a read error: a sequence one base away is much more abundant. The chain carries TRBV5-1 and TRBJ2-2; TRBD2 agrees at 7 bases. Germline CDR1 reads SGHRS; CDR2 reads YFSETQ. J lost 4 bases, V lost 5 bases, and 5 bases had no gene match. The CDR3 covers 14 residues. This CDR3 reads CASRSGGCTGELFF. The CDR3 DNA follows: TGCGCCAGCAGGTCCGGGGGGTGCACCGGGGAGCTGTTTTTT.

Ten or more counts support this clonotype. The chain combines TRBV5-1 with TRBJ2-7; D is perhaps TRBD2 (6 bases). Trimming left V 0 bases short and J 1 base short, with 11 bases between. Per germline, CDR1 SGHRS and CDR2 YFSETQ. The CDR3 length is 15 residues. Written as DNA, the CDR3 is TGCGCCAGCAGCTTGGTTCCGGGACTGTCCTACGAGCAGTACTTC. Translation: CASSLVPGLSYEQYF.

Many counts were recorded for this clonotype. V usage is TRBV12-3 or TRBV12-4 and J usage is TRBJ2-4; possibly TRBD2 for D (5 bases). V lost 7 bases and J 6 bases, leaving 16 bases between the germline ends. The CDR3 has 14 amino acids. DNA of the CDR3: TGTGCCAGCACTCAGAGGGCGGCTGGAAACATTCAGTACTTC. Amino acid sequence: CASTQRAAGNIQYF.

The sample holds many counts of this clonotype. The rearrangement joins TRBV29-1 to TRBJ2-5; weak D call: TRBD1 (5 bases). V was clipped by 8 bases and J by 4 bases, with 14 bases between them. This CDR3 comprises 12 residues. Germline CDR1 SQVTM, CDR2 ANQGSEA. Here the CDR3 DNA reads TGCAGCTGTGACAGCCTCAGAGAGACCCAGTACTTC. Residues: CSCDSLRETQYF.

This clonotype came up a few times. The chain recombines TRBV24-1 with TRBJ2-7, with TRBD1 matching 9 bases. The CDR3 runs 13 residues. The germline V gene encodes CDR1 KGHDR and CDR2 SFDVKD. V was pared by 4 bases and J by 3 bases, with 0 bases of the junction left unmatched. For the CDR3, the DNA is TGTGCCACCAGTGAGGGACAGGGCTACGAGCAGTACTTC. This sequence encodes CATSEGQGYEQYF.

This clonotype was detected ten times or more. The chain recombines TRBV11-2 with TRBJ2-5, with 7 bases matching TRBD2. Germline lookup yields CDR1 SGHAT and CDR2 FQNNGV. With V trimmed by 5 bases and J by 1 base, 13 bases remained unmatched. The CDR3 has 17 residues. CDR3 region: CASSAGRGGRAQETQYF. In DNA form, the CDR3 reads TGTGCCAGCAGCGCCGGTCGCGGGGGTAGGGCCCAAGAGACCCAGTACTTC.

At least ten counts were recorded for this clonotype. The chain uses TRBV9 and TRBJ2-2, with D perhaps TRBD2 (6 bases). With 5 bases removed from V and 6 bases from J, the gap between germline ends came to 11 bases. Looked up from germline, CDR1 is SGDLS and CDR2 is YYNGEE. There are 13 residues in the CDR3. CDR3 in DNA: TGTGCCAGCAGGCTGGGAGGTTCCGGGGAGCTGTTTTTT. Encoded protein: CASRLGGSGELFF.

At least ten counts were recorded for this clonotype. The junction departs from the called germline gene at one end, perhaps through a read error. The V call is TRBV20-1, the J call TRBJ2-2; 7 nucleotides match TRBD1. Germline assignment: CDR1 DFQATT and CDR2 SNEGSKA (reference sequence). The CDR3 runs to 14 residues. The CDR3: CSARGQENTGELFF. The CDR3 DNA reads as TGCAGTGCCAGAGGACAGGAGAACACCGGGGAGCTGTTTTTT.

The chain recombines TRBV18 with TRBJ2-7, with a tentative D call TRBD1 (6 bases). Looked up from germline, CDR1 is KGHSH and CDR2 is LQKENI. V was clipped by 4 bases and J by 3 bases, with 13 bases between them. This CDR3 is 14 amino acids long. In DNA, the CDR3 is TGTGCCAGCTCACAAACCCGGGACAACTACGAGCAGTACTTC. Amino acids: CASSQTRDNYEQYF. Full variable domain (missing parts from reference TRBV18 and TRBJ2-7): NAGVMQNPRHLVRRRGQEARLRCSPMKGHSHVYWYRQLPEEGLKFMVYLQKENIIDESGMPKERFSAEFPKEGPSILRIQQVVRGDSAAYFCASSQTRDNYEQYFGPGTRLTVT.

A remark on this clonotype: It may be a read error: a sequence one base away is much more abundant. This likely comes from a read error, as the CDR3 has no conserved phenylalanine or tryptophan at its end. J is TRBJ2-2 and V is TRBV11-1; D is unclear. The CDR3 sequence is 16 residues long. The V gene's germline CDR1 is SGHAT and CDR2 FQDESV (reference sequence). Trimming took off 2 bases at V and 1 base at J, with 11 bases between the two ends. The CDR3: CASSLQAAGNTGELFL. The CDR3 nucleotides read TGTGCCAGCAGCTTACAGGCGGCAGGGAACACCGGGGAGCTGTTTTTG.

In this sample, this clonotype turned up many times. This chain joins TRBV7-8 and TRBJ2-7; no definite D call. This CDR3 comprises 14 residues. The germline CDR1 and CDR2 sequences are SGHVS and FQNEAQ. The V end was cut by 3 bases, the J end by 3 bases, with 12 bases between. CDR3 bases: TGTGCCAGCAGCTTCCGGAAAGGCAACTACGAGCAGTACTTC. As protein: CASSFRKGNYEQYF.

The V and J genes are TRBV5-1 and TRBJ2-7; 9 nucleotides align to TRBD1. V gave up 4 bases and J gave up 3 bases; unmatched junction bases: 8. The germline CDR1 and CDR2 sequences are SGHRS and YFSETQ. The CDR3 length is 15 residues. The chain's CDR3 is CASSPAGTGYYEQYF. The CDR3 region has the DNA TGCGCCAGCAGCCCGGCTGGGACAGGGTACTACGAGCAGTACTTC. The variable domain in full, with the rest retrieved from reference TRBV5-1 and TRBJ2-7, is KAGVTQTPRYLIKTRGQQVTLSCSPISGHRSVSWYQQTPGQGLQFLFEYFSETQRNKGNFPGRFSGRQFSNSRSEMNVSTLELGDSALYLCASSPAGTGYYEQYFGPGTRLTVT.